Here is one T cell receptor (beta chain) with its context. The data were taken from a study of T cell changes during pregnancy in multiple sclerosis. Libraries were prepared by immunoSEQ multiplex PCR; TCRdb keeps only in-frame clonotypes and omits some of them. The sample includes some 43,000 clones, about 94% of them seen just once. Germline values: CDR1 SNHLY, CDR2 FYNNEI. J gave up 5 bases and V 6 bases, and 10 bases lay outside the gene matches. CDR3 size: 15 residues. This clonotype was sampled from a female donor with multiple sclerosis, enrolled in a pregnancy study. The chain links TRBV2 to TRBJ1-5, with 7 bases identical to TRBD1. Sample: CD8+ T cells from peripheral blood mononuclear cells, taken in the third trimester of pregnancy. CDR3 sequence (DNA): TGTGCCAGCAGGGAGAGACAGGGTCTCGATCAGCCCCAGCATTTT. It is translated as CASRERQGLDQPQHF.